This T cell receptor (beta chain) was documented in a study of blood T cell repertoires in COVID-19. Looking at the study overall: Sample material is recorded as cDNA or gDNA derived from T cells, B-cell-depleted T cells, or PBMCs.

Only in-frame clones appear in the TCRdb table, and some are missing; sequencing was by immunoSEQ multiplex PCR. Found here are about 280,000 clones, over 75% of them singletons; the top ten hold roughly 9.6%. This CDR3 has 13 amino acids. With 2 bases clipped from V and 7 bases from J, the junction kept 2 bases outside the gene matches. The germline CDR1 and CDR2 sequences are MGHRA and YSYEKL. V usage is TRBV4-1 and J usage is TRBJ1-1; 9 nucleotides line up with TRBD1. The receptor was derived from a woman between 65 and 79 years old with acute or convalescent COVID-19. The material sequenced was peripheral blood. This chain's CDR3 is CASSQRQGDEAFF. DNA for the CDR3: TGCGCCAGCAGCCAACGACAGGGGGATGAAGCTTTCTTT.